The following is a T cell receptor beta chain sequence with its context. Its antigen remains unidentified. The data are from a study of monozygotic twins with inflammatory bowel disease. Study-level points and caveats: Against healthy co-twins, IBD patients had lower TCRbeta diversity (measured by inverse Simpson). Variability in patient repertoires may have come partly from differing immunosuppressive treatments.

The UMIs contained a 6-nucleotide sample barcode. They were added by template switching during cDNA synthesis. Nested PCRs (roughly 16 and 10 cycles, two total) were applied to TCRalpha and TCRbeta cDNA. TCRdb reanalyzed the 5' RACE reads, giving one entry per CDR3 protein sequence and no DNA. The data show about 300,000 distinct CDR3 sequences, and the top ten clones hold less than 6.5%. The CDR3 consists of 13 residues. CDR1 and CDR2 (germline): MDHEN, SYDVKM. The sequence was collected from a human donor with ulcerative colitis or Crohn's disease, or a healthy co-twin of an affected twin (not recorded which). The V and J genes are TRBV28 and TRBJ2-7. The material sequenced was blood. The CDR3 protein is CASRFGGAYEQYF.